The rows below give T cell receptor beta chains drawn from one sample of a study of shared clonotypes between healthy human individuals. The method was immunoSEQ multiplex PCR; TCRdb's version includes in-frame clones alone and lacks a portion of them. The top ten hold approximately 0.41% of the sample, which has about 2.3 million clones, roughly 90% seen once. Sequencing was done on a sample of naive CD4+ T cells from PBMCs. Receptors were obtained from a man younger than 30 in good health. Some clones in this sample may be carry-over from other donors' samples. Each CDR3 is given with its conserved first and last residue. The D gene is left open where the match is weak. For some rows the clone size is stated as once, few or many, or as a class when expanded; others skip it.

TRBJ1-1 | TRBV28 | - | - | CASSLLGSDTEAFF | TGTGCCAGCAGTTTATTGGGCAGCGACACTGAAGCTTTCTTT
TRBJ2-7 | TRBV6-5 | - | - | CASSYVASGSYEQYF | TGTGCCAGCAGTTACGTGGCGTCGGGCTCCTACGAGCAGTACTTC
TRBJ2-3 | TRBV29-1 | - | - | CSVEVRGRTDTQYF | TGCAGCGTTGAAGTCCGGGGCCGCACAGATACGCAGTATTTT
TRBJ2-4 | TRBV11-1 | - | - | CASSLSPSLTKNIQYF | TGTGCCAGCAGCTTAAGCCCTAGCCTGACCAAAAACATTCAGTACTTC
TRBJ1-2 | TRBV5-1 | - | - | CASSQAGTLYGYTF | TGCGCCAGCAGCCAGGCCGGGACACTCTATGGCTACACCTTC
TRBJ2-5 | TRBV6-5 | - | - | CASSPRVLWRTQYF | TGTGCCAGCAGTCCACGAGTATTATGGCGGACCCAGTACTTC
TRBJ1-1 | TRBV7-2 | - | - | CASSLERMGGRTEAFF | TGTGCCAGCAGCTTAGAGCGAATGGGGGGCCGAACTGAAGCTTTCTTT
TRBJ2-1 | TRBV7-6 | - | TRBD2 | CASSQGTSGGLAQFF | TGTGCCAGCAGCCAGGGGACTAGCGGTGGGCTGGCGCAGTTCTTC
TRBJ2-7 | TRBV7-3 | - | TRBD2 | CASSISGTSYEQYF | TGTGCCAGCAGCATTAGCGGGACCTCCTACGAGCAGTACTTC
TRBJ1-1 | TRBV5-1 | few | - | CASSLEGNQAFF | TGCGCCAGCAGCTTGGAGGGGAACCAAGCTTTCTTT
TRBJ2-4 | TRBV7-3 | - | - | CASSLGPSGDIQYF | TGTGCCAGCAGCTTAGGTCCTTCTGGGGACATTCAGTACTTC
TRBJ1-4 | TRBV6-5 | - | TRBD1 | CASRQTGVEKLFF | TGTGCCAGCAGACAGACAGGGGTCGAAAAACTGTTTTTT
TRBJ1-1 | TRBV28 | - | - | CASSSPGYDAEAFF | TGTGCCAGCAGTTCCCCGGGGTATGATGCTGAAGCTTTCTTT
TRBJ2-1 | TRBV5-1 | - | - | CASSLARSSYNEQFF | TGCGCCAGCAGCCTGGCTCGGAGCTCCTACAATGAGCAGTTCTTC
TRBJ1-1 | TRBV6-5 | - | - | CASRAGQNLEAFF | TGTGCCAGCAGAGCAGGACAGAACCTTGAAGCTTTCTTT
TRBJ2-3 | TRBV2 | - | - | CASSQLMGTQYF | TGTGCCAGCAGTCAATTAATGGGCACGCAGTATTTT
TRBJ1-2 | TRBV2 | - | TRBD1 | CASSEVIVTGVYGYTF | TGTGCCAGCAGTGAAGTAATAGTGACAGGGGTCTATGGCTACACCTTC
TRBJ1-1 | TRBV28 | - | - | CASTPRASTNTEAFF | TGTGCCAGCACCCCCCGAGCCTCCACGAACACTGAAGCTTTCTTT
TRBJ2-7 | TRBV5-1 | - | - | CASSMRQNRGYEQYF | TGCGCCAGCAGCATGAGACAGAACCGAGGGTACGAGCAGTACTTC
TRBJ1-2 | TRBV14 | - | - | CASSQDTVGEFDYGYTF | TGTGCCAGCAGCCAAGATACTGTCGGGGAATTCGACTATGGCTACACCTTC
TRBJ2-7 | TRBV9 | - | - | CASSVGARRSYEQYF | TGTGCCAGCAGCGTAGGGGCTAGACGTTCCTACGAGCAGTACTTC
TRBJ2-7 | TRBV28 | - | - | CASSLSGLSYEQYF | TGTGCCAGCAGTTTAAGCGGCTTATCCTACGAGCAGTACTTC
TRBJ2-3 | TRBV4-1 | - | TRBD2 | CASSQTGTSGVGDTQYF | TGCGCCAGCAGCCAGACCGGGACTAGCGGGGTGGGAGATACGCAGTATTTT
TRBJ2-1 | TRBV28 | - | TRBD1 | CASRSPDRAYNEQFF | TGTGCCAGCAGGAGCCCAGACAGGGCCTACAATGAGCAGTTCTTC
TRBJ1-1 | TRBV2 | - | - | CASSEGRYTEAFF | TGTGCCAGCAGCGAGGGACGATACACTGAAGCTTTCTTT
TRBJ1-2 | TRBV28 | - | - | CASSRLGGGRGYGYTF | TGTGCCAGCAGCCGACTGGGCGGGGGTCGGGGCTATGGCTACACCTTC
TRBJ2-3 | TRBV5-6 | - | TRBD2 | CASSLNRRLAGGWGDTQYF | TGTGCCAGCAGCTTAAACAGGAGACTAGCGGGGGGTTGGGGAGATACGCAGTATTTT
TRBJ2-1 | TRBV5-6 | - | - | CASSFGRSYNEQFF | TGTGCCAGCAGCTTCGGGCGCTCCTACAATGAGCAGTTCTTC
TRBJ2-2 | TRBV27 | - | TRBD2 | CASSRWTSGNTGELFF | TGTGCCAGCAGTCGGTGGACTAGCGGTAACACCGGGGAGCTGTTTTTT
TRBJ2-5 | TRBV11-1 | - | - | CASSIPEETQYF | TGTGCCAGCTCTATCCCTGAGGAGACCCAGTACTTC
TRBJ1-2 | TRBV5-4 | few | - | CASSPTSRDGYTF | TGTGCCAGCAGCCCGACATCGAGGGATGGCTACACCTTC
TRBJ2-2 | TRBV5-1 | - | - | CASSSRLVDTGELFF | TGCGCCAGCAGCTCCCGACTAGTAGACACCGGGGAGCTGTTTTTT
TRBJ2-1 | TRBV4-2 | - | - | CASSQEGRPYNEQFF | TGTGCCAGCAGCCAAGAGGGACGCCCCTACAATGAGCAGTTCTTC
TRBJ2-1 | TRBV9 | - | - | CASSVASVGSRLLF | TGTGCCAGCAGCGTAGCATCGGTAGGATCACGCCTCCTCTTC
TRBJ2-1 | TRBV5-6 | - | - | CASSLLGDSPYNEQFF | TGTGCCAGCAGCTTGTTAGGGGACTCCCCCTACAATGAGCAGTTCTTC
TRBJ1-2 | TRBV5-1 | - | TRBD1 | CASSLTPDRRTYGYTF | TGCGCCAGCAGCTTGACCCCGGACAGGAGAACCTATGGCTACACCTTC
TRBJ2-3 | TRBV15 | - | TRBD2 | CATSREAGGADTQYF | TGTGCCACCAGCAGAGAAGCGGGAGGTGCAGATACGCAGTATTTT
TRBJ1-4 | TRBV4-1 | - | - | CASSPTGPGEKLFF | TGCGCCAGCAGTCCCACAGGGCCGGGGGAAAAACTGTTTTTT
TRBJ2-7 | TRBV5-4 | - | - | CASSTAFGEQYF | TGTGCCAGCAGCACTGCCTTCGGGGAGCAGTACTTC
TRBJ2-5 | TRBV9 | - | - | CASSVAPVQETQYF | TGTGCCAGCAGCGTAGCTCCAGTCCAAGAGACCCAGTACTTC
TRBJ1-2 | TRBV9 | - | - | CASSVVGGSYGYTF | TGTGCCAGCAGCGTAGTTGGCGGTTCCTATGGCTACACCTTC
TRBJ2-7 | TRBV5-1 | once | TRBD2 | CASSLSTSGRLYEQYF | TGCGCCAGCAGCTTGAGCACTAGCGGGAGGCTCTACGAGCAGTACTTC
TRBJ2-7 | TRBV7-8 | - | TRBD1 | CASSSLDRGGSYEQYF | TGTGCCAGCAGCTCCCTGGACAGGGGGGGGTCCTACGAGCAGTACTTC
TRBJ2-1 | TRBV27 | - | TRBD2 | CASSFVASGKRAHNEQFF | TGTGCCAGCAGTTTCGTCGCTAGCGGGAAGAGGGCCCACAATGAGCAGTTCTTC
TRBJ1-6 | TRBV30 | - | TRBD1 | CAWSRVDRRDSPLHF | TGTGCCTGGAGTCGGGTGGACAGGCGGGATTCACCCCTCCACTTT
TRBJ1-2 | TRBV19 | - | - | CASSIGGLGYTF | TGTGCCAGTAGTATAGGGGGCCTGGGCTACACCTTC
TRBJ2-1 | TRBV7-2 | once | TRBD2 | CASSPGLAGYNEQFF | TGTGCCAGCAGCCCGGGACTAGCGGGCTACAATGAGCAGTTCTTC
TRBJ1-1 | TRBV5-1 | - | - | CASSLRGENTEAFF | TGCGCCAGCAGCTTAAGGGGGGAGAACACTGAAGCTTTCTTT
TRBJ2-1 | TRBV28 | - | TRBD2 | CASSLGASGRDEQFF | TGTGCCAGCAGTTTAGGGGCTAGCGGGAGAGATGAGCAGTTCTTC
TRBJ1-5 | TRBV30 | - | TRBD1 | CAWSADRGNQPQHF | TGTGCCTGGAGTGCCGACAGGGGCAATCAGCCCCAGCATTTT
TRBJ2-5 | TRBV29-1 | - | - | CSLRGLYQETQYF | TGCAGCCTGCGCGGGCTGTACCAAGAGACCCAGTACTTC
TRBJ1-1 | TRBV19 | few | - | CASSSLGFTEAFF | TGTGCCAGTAGTTCTTTGGGTTTCACTGAAGCTTTCTTT
TRBJ2-7 | TRBV28 | - | - | CASSFRYEQYF | TGTGCCAGCAGTTTCCGCTACGAGCAGTACTTC